This T cell receptor beta chain is from a study of shared clonotypes between healthy human individuals. Study-wide points: The study's rarefaction showed incomplete sorted-subset sequencing despite large depth.

With regard to this clone: Antigen: not known.

The V gene's germline CDR1 is MGHRA and CDR2 YSYEKL. J lost 6 bases, V lost 0 bases, and 3 bases had no gene match. The CDR3 spans 14 residues. Naive CD8 cells comprised CD45RO-negative, CCR7-positively selected cells, excluding terminally differentiated effector memory CD45RA+ cells. Donation came from healthy HIV-negative adults that had no recent acute infections or vaccinations. Sorted-subset replicate PCRs used around 200 ng of genomic DNA. This amount corresponded to 33,000 or so T cell genomes. TCRdb's copy holds only in-frame clones and misses some; the assay was immunoSEQ multiplex PCR. Among about 1,900,000 clones, about 94% were seen once, and the ten largest hold roughly 1%.

The chain recombines TRBV4-1 with TRBJ1-1, with 8 bases fitting TRBD1. The sample comprised naive CD8+ T cells sorted from blood. The receptor was derived from a man younger than 30 in good health. As DNA, the CDR3 is TGCGCCAGCAGCCAAGATCAGGGGGCGTCTGAAGCTTTCTTT. This gives the protein CASSQDQGASEAFF.